This T cell receptor (beta chain) derives from a study of T cells in Graves' hyperthyroidism and ophthalmopathy. Looking at the study overall: The authors collected peripheral blood at initial diagnosis, before any treatment.

TCR beta CDR3 regions were amplified from RNA transcripts. First-round RT-PCR with HTBI primers amplified the TCR CDR3 region. TCRdb itself ran the multiplex PCR reads through MiXCR, one entry per CDR3 protein. The data show 300,000 to 450,000 distinct CDR3 sequences, about 15% seen once. V was shortened by 4 bases and J by 4 bases, with 18 bases between the two germline ends. The germline V gene encodes CDR1 SGHNT and CDR2 YYREEE (reference sequence). The CDR3 is made up of 16 amino acids. The receptor's source is a woman aged 55 to 70 with Graves' hyperthyroidism. The chain links TRBV5-4 to TRBJ2-1; the D gene is possibly TRBD2 (6 bases). The specimen was blood. CDR3 bases: TGTGCCAGCAGCGACCCCACAGGAGGGGTATACAATGAGCAGTTCTTC. It translates to CASSDPTGGVYNEQFF. The complete variable domain, with remaining parts taken from reference TRBV5-4 and TRBJ2-1, reads ETGVTQSPTHLIKTRGQQVTLRCSSQSGHNTVSWYQQALGQGPQFIFQYYREEENGRGNFPPRFSGLQFPNYSSELNVNALELDDSALYLCASSDPTGGVYNEQFFGPGTRLTVL.